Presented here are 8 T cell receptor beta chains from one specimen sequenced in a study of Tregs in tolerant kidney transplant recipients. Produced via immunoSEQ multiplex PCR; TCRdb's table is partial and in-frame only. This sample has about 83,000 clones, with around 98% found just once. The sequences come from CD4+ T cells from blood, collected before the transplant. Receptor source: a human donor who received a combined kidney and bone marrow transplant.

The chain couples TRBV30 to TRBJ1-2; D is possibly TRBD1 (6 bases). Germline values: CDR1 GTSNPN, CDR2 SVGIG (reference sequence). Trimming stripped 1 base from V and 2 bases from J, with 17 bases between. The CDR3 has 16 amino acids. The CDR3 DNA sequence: TGTGCCTGGAGTGGGGCCCCCAGGGGCGACAACTATGGCTACACCTTC. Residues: CAWSGAPRGDNYGYTF. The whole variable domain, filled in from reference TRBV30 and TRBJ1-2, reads SQTIHQWPATLVQPVGSPLSLECTVEGTSNPNLYWYRQAAGRGLQLLFYSVGIGQISSEVPQNLSASRPQDRQFILSSKKLLLSDSGFYLCAWSGAPRGDNYGYTFGSGTRLTVV.

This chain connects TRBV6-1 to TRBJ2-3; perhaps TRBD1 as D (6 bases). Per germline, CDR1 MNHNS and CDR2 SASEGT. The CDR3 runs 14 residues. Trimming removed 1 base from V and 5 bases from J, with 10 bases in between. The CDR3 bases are TGTGCCAGCAGTGAAGTCAGGGGCGAAGATACGCAGTATTTT. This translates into CASSEVRGEDTQYF.

The DNA of the CDR3 is TGTGCCAGCAGCTTAACCACAGGGGGCAACTATGGCTACACCTTC. Protein product: CASSLTTGGNYGYTF. The rearrangement uses TRBV11-2 and TRBJ1-2; 9 bases fit TRBD1. The length of the CDR3 is 15 residues. With 2 bases clipped from V and 2 bases from J, the junction kept 3 bases outside the gene matches. Germline assignment: CDR1 SGHAT and CDR2 FQNNGV.

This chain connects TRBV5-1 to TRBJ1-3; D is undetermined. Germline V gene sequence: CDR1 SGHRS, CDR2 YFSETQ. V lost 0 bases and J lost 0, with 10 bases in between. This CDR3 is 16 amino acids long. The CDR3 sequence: CASSLGAAFSGNTIYF. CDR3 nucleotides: TGCGCCAGCAGCTTGGGGGCAGCCTTCTCTGGAAACACCATATATTTT.

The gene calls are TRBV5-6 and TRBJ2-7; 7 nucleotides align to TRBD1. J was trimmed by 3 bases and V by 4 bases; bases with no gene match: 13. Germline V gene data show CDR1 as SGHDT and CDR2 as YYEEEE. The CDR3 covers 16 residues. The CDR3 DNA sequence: TGTGCCAGCAGCCCGAACAGGGGTCGGATCCTCTACGAGCAGTACTTC. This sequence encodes CASSPNRGRILYEQYF. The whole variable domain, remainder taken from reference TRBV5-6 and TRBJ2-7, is DAGVTQSPTHLIKTRGQQVTLRCSPKSGHDTVSWYQQALGQGPQFIFQYYEEEERQRGNFPDRFSGHQFPNYSSELNVNALLLGDSALYLCASSPNRGRILYEQYFGPGTRLTVT.

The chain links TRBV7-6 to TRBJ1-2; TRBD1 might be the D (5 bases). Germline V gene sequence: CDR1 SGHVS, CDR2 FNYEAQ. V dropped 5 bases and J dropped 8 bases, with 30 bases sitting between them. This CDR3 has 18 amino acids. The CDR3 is CASSPFSGRGLFLGGYTF. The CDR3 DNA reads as TGTGCCAGCAGCCCATTTTCCGGGAGGGGACTCTTCCTAGGGGGCTACACCTTC. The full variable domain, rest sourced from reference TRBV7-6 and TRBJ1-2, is GAGVSQSPRYKVTKRGQDVALRCDPISGHVSLYWYRQALGQGPEFLTYFNYEAQQDKSGLPNDRFSAERPEGSISTLTIQRTEQRDSAMYRCASSPFSGRGLFLGGYTFGSGTRLTVV.

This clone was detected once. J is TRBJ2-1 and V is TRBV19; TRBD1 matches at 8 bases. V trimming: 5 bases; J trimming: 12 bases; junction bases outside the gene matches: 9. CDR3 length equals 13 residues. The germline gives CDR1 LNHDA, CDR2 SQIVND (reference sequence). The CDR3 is CASSAGRGQGQFF. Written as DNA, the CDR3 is TGTGCCAGTAGTGCAGGCAGGGGGCAGGGGCAGTTCTTC.

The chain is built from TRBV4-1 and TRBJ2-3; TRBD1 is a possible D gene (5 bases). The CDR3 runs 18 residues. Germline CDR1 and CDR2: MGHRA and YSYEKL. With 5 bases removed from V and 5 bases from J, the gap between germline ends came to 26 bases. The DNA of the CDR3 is TGCGCCAGCAGCTCCCTCACCTCGGAGATCAGGGCAGTAGATACGCAGTATTTT. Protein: CASSSLTSEIRAVDTQYF.